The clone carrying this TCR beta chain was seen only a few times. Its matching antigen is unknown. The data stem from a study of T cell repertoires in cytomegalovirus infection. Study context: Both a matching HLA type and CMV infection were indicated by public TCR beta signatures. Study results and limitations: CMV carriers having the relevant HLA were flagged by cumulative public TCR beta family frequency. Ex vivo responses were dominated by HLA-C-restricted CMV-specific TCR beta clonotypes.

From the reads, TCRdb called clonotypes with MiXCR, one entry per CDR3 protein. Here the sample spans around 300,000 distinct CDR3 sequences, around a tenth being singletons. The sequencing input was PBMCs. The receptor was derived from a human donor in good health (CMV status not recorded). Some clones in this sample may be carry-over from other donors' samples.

CDR3 nucleotide sequence: TGCAGTGCTAGAGCCAGCGGGAGGCTCGGTGAGACCCAGTACTTC. Encoded protein: CSARASGRLGETQYF. The chain joins TRBV20-1 to TRBJ2-5; 9 nucleotides match TRBD2. Germline CDR1 reads DFQATT; CDR2 reads SNEGSKA (reference sequence). The CDR3 sequence is 15 residues long. After removal of 1 base from V and 5 bases from J, the junction contained 8 bases not matched to a gene.